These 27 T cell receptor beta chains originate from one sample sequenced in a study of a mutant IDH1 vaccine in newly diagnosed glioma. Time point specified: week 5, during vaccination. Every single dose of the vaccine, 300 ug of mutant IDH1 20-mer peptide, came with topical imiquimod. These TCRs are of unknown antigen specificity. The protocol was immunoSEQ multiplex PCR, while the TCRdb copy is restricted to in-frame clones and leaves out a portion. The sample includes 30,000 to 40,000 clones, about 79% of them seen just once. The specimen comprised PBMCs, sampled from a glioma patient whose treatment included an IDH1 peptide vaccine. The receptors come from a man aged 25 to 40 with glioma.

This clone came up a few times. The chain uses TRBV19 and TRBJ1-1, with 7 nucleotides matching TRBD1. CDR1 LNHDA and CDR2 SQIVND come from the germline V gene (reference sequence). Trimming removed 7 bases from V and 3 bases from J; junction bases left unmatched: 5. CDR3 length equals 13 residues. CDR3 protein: CASKPGGHTEAFF. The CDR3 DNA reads TGTGCCAGTAAACCAGGGGGGCACACTGAAGCTTTCTTT. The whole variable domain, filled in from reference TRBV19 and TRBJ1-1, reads DGGITQSPKYLFRKEGQNVTLSCEQNLNHDAMYWYRQDPGQGLRLIYYSQIVNDFQKGDIAEGYSVSREKKESFPLTVTSAQKNPTAFYLCASKPGGHTEAFFGQGTRLTVV.

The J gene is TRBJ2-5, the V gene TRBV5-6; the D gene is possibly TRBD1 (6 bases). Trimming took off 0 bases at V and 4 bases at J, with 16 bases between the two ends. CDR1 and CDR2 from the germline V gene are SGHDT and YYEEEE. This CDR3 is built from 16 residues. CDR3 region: CASSLEFGAGAETQYF. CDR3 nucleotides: TGTGCCAGCAGCTTGGAATTTGGGGCAGGGGCAGAGACCCAGTACTTC.

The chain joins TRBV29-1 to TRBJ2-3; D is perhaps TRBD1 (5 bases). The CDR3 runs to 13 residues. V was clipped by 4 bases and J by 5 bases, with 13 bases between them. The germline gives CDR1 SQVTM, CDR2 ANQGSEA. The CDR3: CSVAQGSKDTQYF. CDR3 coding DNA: TGCAGCGTTGCCCAGGGCTCAAAAGATACGCAGTATTTT.

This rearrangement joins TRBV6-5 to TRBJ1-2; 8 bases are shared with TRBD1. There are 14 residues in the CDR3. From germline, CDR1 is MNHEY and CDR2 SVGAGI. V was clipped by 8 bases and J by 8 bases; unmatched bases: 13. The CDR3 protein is CASGSIDRGTGYTF. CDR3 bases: TGTGCCAGCGGCTCTATAGACAGGGGAACCGGCTACACCTTC.

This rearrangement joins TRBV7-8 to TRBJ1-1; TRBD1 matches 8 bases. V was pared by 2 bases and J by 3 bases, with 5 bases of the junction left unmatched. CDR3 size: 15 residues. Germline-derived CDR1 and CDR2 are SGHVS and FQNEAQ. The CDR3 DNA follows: TGTGCCAGCAGCTTACAGGGGGCGCGGGACACTGAAGCTTTCTTT. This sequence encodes CASSLQGARDTEAFF.

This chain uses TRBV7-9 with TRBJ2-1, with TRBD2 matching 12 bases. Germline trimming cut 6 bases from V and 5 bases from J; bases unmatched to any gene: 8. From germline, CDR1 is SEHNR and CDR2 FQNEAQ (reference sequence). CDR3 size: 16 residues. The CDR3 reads CASSFGTSGQNNEQFF. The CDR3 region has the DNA TGTGCCAGCAGTTTCGGGACTAGCGGGCAAAACAATGAGCAGTTCTTC.

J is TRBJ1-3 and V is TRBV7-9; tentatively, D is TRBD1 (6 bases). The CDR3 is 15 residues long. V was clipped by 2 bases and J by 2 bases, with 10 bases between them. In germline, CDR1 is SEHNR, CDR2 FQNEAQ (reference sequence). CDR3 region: CASSLNRETGNTIYF. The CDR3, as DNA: TGTGCCAGCAGCTTAAACAGGGAAACTGGAAACACCATATATTTT.

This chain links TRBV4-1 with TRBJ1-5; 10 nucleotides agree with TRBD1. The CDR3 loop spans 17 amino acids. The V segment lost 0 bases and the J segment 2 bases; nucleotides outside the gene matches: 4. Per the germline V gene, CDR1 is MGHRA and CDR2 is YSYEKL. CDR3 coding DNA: TGCGCCAGCAGCCAAGAACGGGGGACAGGGGGCAATCAGCCCCAGCATTTT. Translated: CASSQERGTGGNQPQHF.

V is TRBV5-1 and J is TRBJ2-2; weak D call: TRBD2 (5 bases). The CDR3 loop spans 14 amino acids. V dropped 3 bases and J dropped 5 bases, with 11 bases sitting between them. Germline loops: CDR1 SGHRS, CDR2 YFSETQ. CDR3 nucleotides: TGCGCCAGCAGCTGGACCACGGGGACCGGGGAGCTGTTTTTT. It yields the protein CASSWTTGTGELFF. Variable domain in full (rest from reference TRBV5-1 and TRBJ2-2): KAGVTQTPRYLIKTRGQQVTLSCSPISGHRSVSWYQQTPGQGLQFLFEYFSETQRNKGNFPGRFSGRQFSNSRSEMNVSTLELGDSALYLCASSWTTGTGELFFGEGSRLTVL.

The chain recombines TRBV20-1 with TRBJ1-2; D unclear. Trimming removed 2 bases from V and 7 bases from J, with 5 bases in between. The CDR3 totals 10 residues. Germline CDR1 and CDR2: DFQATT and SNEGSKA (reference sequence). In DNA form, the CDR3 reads TGCAGTGCTAGATACGTTGGCTACACCTTC. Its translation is CSARYVGYTF.

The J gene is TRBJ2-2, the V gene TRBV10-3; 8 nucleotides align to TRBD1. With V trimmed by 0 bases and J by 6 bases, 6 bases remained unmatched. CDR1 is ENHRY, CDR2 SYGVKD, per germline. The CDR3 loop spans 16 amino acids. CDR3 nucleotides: TGTGCCATCAGTGAGTCCATGACAGGGGTATCCGGGGAGCTGTTTTTT. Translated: CAISESMTGVSGELFF.

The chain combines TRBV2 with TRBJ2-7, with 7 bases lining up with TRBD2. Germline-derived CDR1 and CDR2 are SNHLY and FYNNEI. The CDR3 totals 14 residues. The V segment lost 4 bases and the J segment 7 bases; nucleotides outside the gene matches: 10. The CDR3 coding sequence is TGTGCCAGCAGTGGGGAGAAGCGGGATGATGAGCAGTACTTC. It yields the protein CASSGEKRDDEQYF.

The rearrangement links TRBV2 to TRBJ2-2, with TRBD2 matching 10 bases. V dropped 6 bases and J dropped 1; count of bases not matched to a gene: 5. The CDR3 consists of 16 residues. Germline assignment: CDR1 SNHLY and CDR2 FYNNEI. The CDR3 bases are TGTGCCAGCAGGCCCATAGCGGGAGGGAACACCGGGGAGCTGTTTTTT. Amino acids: CASRPIAGGNTGELFF. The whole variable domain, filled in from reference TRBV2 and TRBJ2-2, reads EPEVTQTPSHQVTQMGQEVILRCVPISNHLYFYWYRQILGQKVEFLVSFYNNEISEKSEIFDDQFSVERPDGSNFTLKIRSTKLEDSAMYFCASRPIAGGNTGELFFGEGSRLTVL.

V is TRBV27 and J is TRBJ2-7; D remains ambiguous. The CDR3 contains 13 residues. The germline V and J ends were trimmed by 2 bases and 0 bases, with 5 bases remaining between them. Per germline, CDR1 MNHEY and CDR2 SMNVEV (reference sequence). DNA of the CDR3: TGTGCCAGCAGTTTAGGTGGCTCCTACGAGCAGTACTTC. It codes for CASSLGGSYEQYF.

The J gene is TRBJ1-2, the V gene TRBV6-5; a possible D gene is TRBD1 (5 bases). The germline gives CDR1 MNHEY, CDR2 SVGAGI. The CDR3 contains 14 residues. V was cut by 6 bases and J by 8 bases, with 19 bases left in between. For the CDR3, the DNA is TGTGCCAGCAGCCCGGGCGGGCAGGGCGAGGGCTACACCTTC. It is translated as CASSPGGQGEGYTF.

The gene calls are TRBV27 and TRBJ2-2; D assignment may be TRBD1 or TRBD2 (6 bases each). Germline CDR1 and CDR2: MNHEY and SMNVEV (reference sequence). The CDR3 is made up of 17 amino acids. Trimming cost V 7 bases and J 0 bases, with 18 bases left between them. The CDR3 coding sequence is TGTGCCAGCAATTTTTGGGGGGCTACTACGAACACCGGGGAGCTGTTTTTT. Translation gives CASNFWGATTNTGELFF.

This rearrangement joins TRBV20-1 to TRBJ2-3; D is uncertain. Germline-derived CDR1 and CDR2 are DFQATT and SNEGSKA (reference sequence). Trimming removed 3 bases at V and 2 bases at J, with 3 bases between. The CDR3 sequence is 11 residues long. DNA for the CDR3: TGCAGTGCTAGCCTCACAGATACGCAGTATTTT. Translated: CSASLTDTQYF.

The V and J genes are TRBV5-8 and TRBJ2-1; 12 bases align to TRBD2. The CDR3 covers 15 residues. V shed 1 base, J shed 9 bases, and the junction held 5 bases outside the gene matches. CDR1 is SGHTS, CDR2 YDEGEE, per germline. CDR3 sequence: CASSLPLAGGGEQFF. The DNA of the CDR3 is TGTGCCAGCAGCTTGCCTCTAGCGGGAGGGGGTGAGCAGTTCTTC.

The CDR3 spells CAIRDSSGNTIYF. Written as DNA, the CDR3 is TGTGCCATCAGGGACAGCTCTGGAAACACCATATATTTT. The rearrangement joins TRBV10-3 to TRBJ1-3, with D tentatively TRBD1 (6 bases). Trimming stripped 6 bases from V and 0 bases from J, with 6 bases between. Germline V gives CDR1 ENHRY, CDR2 SYGVKD. The CDR3 spans 13 residues.

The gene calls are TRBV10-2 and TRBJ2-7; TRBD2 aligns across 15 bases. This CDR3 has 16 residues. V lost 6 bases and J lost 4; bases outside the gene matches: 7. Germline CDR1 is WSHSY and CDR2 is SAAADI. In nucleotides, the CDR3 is TGCGCCAGCAGAGGACTAGCGGGAGGGCCAGGTTACGAGCAGTACTTC. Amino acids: CASRGLAGGPGYEQYF.

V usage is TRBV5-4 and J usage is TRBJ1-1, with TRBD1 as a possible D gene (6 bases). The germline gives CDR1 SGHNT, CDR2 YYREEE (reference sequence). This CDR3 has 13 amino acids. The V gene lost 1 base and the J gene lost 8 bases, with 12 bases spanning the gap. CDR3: CASSLSVGGEAFF. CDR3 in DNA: TGTGCCAGCAGCTTGAGTGTGGGGGGCGAAGCTTTCTTT. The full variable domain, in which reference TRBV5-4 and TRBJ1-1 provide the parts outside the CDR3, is ETGVTQSPTHLIKTRGQQVTLRCSSQSGHNTVSWYQQALGQGPQFIFQYYREEENGRGNFPPRFSGLQFPNYSSELNVNALELDDSALYLCASSLSVGGEAFFGQGTRLTVV.

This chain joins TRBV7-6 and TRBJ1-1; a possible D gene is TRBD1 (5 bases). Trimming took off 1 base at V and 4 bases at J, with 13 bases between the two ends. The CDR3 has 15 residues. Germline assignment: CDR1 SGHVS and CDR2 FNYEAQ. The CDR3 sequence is CASSLEGARATEAFF. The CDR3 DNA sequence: TGTGCCAGCAGCTTAGAAGGGGCTCGGGCCACTGAAGCTTTCTTT. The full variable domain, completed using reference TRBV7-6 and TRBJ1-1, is GAGVSQSPRYKVTKRGQDVALRCDPISGHVSLYWYRQALGQGPEFLTYFNYEAQQDKSGLPNDRFSAERPEGSISTLTIQRTEQRDSAMYRCASSLEGARATEAFFGQGTRLTVV.

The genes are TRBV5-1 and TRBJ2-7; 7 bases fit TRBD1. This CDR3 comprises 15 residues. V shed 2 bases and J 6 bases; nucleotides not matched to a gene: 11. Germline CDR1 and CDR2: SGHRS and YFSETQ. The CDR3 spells CASSFTGTDPSEQYF. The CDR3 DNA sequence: TGCGCCAGCAGCTTTACCGGGACAGACCCGTCCGAGCAGTACTTC.

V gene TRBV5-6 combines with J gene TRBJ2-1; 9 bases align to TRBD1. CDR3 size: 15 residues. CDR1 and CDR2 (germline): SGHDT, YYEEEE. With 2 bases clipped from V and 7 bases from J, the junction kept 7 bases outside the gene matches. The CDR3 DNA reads TGTGCCAGCAGCTTAGACAGGGGGTGGTCGAATGAGCAGTTCTTC. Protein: CASSLDRGWSNEQFF.

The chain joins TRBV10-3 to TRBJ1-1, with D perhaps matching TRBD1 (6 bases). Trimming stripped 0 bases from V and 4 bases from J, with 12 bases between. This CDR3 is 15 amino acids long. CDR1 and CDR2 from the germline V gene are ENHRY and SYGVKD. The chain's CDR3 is CAISESGGPVTEAFF. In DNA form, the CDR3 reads TGTGCCATCAGTGAGTCCGGGGGGCCCGTCACTGAAGCTTTCTTT.

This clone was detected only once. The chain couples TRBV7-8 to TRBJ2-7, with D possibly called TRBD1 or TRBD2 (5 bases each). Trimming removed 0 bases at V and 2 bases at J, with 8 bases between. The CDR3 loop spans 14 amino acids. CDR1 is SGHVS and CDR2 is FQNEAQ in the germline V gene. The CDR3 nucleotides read TGTGCCAGCAGCTTAGCAGGGGACGCCTACGAGCAGTACTTC. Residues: CASSLAGDAYEQYF.

The CDR3 coding sequence is TGTGCCAGCAGTGAAGTGGCGGGGAGCTCCTACGAGCAGTACTTC. This gives the protein CASSEVAGSSYEQYF. V and J are TRBV6-1 and TRBJ2-7; D is possibly TRBD2 (6 bases). There are 15 residues in the CDR3. V was trimmed by 1 base and J by 0 bases, leaving 10 bases between them. Germline lookup yields CDR1 MNHNS and CDR2 SASEGT.